This entry describes one TCR beta chain. The antigen is unknown. The germline V gene has CDR1 SGHAT and CDR2 FQNNGV. CDR3 length equals 12 residues. V was shortened by 4 bases and J by 8 bases, with 11 bases between the two germline ends. The sample is drawn from a study of CD8 T cells in Susac syndrome. Study results and limitations: The study's TCR sequencing and HLA analysis covered a relatively small number of individuals, and the study acknowledged this.

The RNA input was 0.5 to 1 ug, and it was reverse transcribed with random hexamers. A multiplex approach, immunoSEQ multiplex PCR, amplified TCR beta CDR3 across 54 Vbeta and 13 Jbeta. TCRdb itself ran the immunoSEQ multiplex PCR reads through MiXCR, one entry per CDR3 protein. The repertoire has some 110,000 distinct CDR3 sequences, about 92% of them found once; the top ten carry under 0.095%. The multiple sclerosis control group comprised treatment-naive patients with stable or active relapsing-remitting disease. The CD8+ and CD4+ T cells were negatively isolated, with the TEMRA cells enriched by FACS.

The genes are TRBV11-2 and TRBJ1-1; perhaps TRBD1 as D (6 bases). The source is a human donor with multiple sclerosis. Sequenced sample: CD4+ T cells from PBMCs. The CDR3 sequence: CASSYRVQEAFF. CDR3 nucleotide sequence: TGTGCCAGCAGCTACAGGGTTCAGGAAGCTTTCTTT.